This TCR beta chain emerged from a study of blood T cell repertoires in COVID-19. This clone was observed a single time. Profiled with immunoSEQ multiplex PCR; TCRdb holds only in-frame clones, not every one. In the table there are under 110,000 clones, about 90% of which are singletons. Sample: peripheral blood. The receptor was derived from a woman under 40 with acute or convalescent COVID-19.

The CDR3 coding sequence is TGTGCCAGCAGCGTAGTATCCGATACGCAGTATTTT. Translated: CASSVVSDTQYF. This sequence joins TRBV9 and TRBJ2-3; D ambiguous. The CDR3 has 12 amino acids. V lost 0 bases and J lost 6, with 5 bases in between. Germline V lookup: CDR1 SGDLS, CDR2 YYNGEE.